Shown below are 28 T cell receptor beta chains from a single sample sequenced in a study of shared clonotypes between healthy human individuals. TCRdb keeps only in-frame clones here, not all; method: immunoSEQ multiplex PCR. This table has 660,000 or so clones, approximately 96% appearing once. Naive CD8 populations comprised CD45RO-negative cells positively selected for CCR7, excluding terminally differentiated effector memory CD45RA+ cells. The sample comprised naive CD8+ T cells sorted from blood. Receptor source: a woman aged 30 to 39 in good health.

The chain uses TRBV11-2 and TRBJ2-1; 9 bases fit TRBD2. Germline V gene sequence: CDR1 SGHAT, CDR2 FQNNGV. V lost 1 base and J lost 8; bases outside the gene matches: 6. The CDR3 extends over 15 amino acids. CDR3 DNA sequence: TGTGCCAGCAGCTTAGTTAGCGGGAGCACTTATGAGCAGTTCTTC. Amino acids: CASSLVSGSTYEQFF. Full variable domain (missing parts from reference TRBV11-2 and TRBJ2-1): EAGVAQSPRYKIIEKRQSVAFWCNPISGHATLYWYQQILGQGPKLLIQFQNNGVVDDSQLPKDRFSAERLKGVDSTLKIQPAKLEDSAVYLCASSLVSGSTYEQFFGPGTRLTVL.

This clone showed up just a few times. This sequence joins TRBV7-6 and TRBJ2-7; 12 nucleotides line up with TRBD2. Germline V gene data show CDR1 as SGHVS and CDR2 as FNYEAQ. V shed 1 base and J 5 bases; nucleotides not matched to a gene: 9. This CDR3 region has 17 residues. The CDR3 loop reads CASSLDPLAGGFDEQYF. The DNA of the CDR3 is TGTGCCAGCAGCTTAGACCCGCTAGCGGGAGGGTTCGACGAGCAGTACTTC.

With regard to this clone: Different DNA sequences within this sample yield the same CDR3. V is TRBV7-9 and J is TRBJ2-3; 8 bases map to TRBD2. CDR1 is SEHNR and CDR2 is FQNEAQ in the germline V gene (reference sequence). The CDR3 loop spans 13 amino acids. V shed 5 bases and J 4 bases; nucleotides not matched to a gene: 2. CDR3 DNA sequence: TGTGCCAGCAGCCCCGGGGGGGCAGATACGCAGTATTTT. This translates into CASSPGGADTQYF.

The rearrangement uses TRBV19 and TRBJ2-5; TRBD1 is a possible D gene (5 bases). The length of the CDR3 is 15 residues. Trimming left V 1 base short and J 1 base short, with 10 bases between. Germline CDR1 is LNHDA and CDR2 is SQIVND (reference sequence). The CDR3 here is CASSIASTAQETQYF. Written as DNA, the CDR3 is TGTGCCAGTAGTATAGCTTCGACAGCCCAAGAGACCCAGTACTTC. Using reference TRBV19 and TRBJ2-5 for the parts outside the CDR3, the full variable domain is DGGITQSPKYLFRKEGQNVTLSCEQNLNHDAMYWYRQDPGQGLRLIYYSQIVNDFQKGDIAEGYSVSREKKESFPLTVTSAQKNPTAFYLCASSIASTAQETQYFGPGTRLLVL.

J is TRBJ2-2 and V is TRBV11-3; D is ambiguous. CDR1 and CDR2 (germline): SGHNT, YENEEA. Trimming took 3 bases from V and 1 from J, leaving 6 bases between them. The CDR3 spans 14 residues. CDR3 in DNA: TGTGCCAGCAGCTTGGCCTTGAACACCGGGGAGCTGTTTTTT. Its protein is CASSLALNTGELFF.

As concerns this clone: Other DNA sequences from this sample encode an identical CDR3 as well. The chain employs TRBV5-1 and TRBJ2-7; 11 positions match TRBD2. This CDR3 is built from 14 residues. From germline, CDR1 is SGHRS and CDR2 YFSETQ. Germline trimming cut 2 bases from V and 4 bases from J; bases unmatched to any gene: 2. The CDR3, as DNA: TGCGCCAGCAGCTTTACTAGCGGGAGTTACGAGCAGTACTTC. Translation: CASSFTSGSYEQYF.

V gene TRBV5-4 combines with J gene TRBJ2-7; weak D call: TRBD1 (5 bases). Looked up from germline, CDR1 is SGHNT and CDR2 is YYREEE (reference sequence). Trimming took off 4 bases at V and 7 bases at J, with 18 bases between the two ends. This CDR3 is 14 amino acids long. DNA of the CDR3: TGTGCCAGCAGCCCTTCAAGGGGTGGGAATGAGCAGTACTTC. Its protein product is CASSPSRGGNEQYF.

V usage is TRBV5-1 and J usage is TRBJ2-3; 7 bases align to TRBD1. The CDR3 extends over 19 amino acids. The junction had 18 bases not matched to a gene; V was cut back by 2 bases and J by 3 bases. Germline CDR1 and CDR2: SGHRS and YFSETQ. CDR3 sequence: CASSFSRQGQGFGTDTQYF. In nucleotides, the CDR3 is TGCGCCAGCAGCTTCAGCCGACAGGGTCAGGGGTTTGGGACAGATACGCAGTATTTT. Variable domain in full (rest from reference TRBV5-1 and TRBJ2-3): KAGVTQTPRYLIKTRGQQVTLSCSPISGHRSVSWYQQTPGQGLQFLFEYFSETQRNKGNFPGRFSGRQFSNSRSEMNVSTLELGDSALYLCASSFSRQGQGFGTDTQYFGPGTRLTVL.

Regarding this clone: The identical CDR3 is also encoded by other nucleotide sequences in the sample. As DNA, the CDR3 is TGTGCCAGTAGTTTCGGGACAGCCTACGAGCAGTACTTC. It encodes CASSFGTAYEQYF. The V call is TRBV19, the J call TRBJ2-7; 7 bases agree with TRBD1. The germline V gene has CDR1 LNHDA and CDR2 SQIVND (reference sequence). CDR3 length: 13 residues. The V and J ends lost 5 bases and 2 bases, in that order; junction bases with no gene match: 3.

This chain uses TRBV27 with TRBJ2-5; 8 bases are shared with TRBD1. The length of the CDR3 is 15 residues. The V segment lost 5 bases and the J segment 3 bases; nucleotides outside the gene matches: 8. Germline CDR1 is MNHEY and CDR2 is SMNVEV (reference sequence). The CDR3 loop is CASSPWTGPEETQYF. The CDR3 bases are TGTGCCAGCAGTCCCTGGACAGGGCCTGAAGAGACCCAGTACTTC.

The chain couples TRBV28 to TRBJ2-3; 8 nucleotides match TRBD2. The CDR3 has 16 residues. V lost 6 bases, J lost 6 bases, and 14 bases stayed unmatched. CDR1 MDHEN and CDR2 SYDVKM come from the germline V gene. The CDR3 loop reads CASSHWGAGDDDTQYF. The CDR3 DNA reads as TGTGCCAGCAGCCATTGGGGAGCGGGAGACGATGATACGCAGTATTTT.

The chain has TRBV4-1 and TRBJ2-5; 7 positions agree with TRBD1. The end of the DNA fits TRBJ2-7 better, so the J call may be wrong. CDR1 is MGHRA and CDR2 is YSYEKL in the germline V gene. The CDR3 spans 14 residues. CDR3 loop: CASSQGQGVVEQYF. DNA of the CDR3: TGCGCCAGCAGCCAAGGGCAGGGGGTGGTCGAGCAGTACTTC.

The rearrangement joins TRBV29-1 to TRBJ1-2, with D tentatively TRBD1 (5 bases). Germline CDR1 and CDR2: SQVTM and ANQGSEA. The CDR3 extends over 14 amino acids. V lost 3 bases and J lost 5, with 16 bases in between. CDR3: CSVDILEGSYGYTF. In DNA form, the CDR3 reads TGCAGCGTTGATATTCTGGAGGGGTCGTATGGCTACACCTTC.

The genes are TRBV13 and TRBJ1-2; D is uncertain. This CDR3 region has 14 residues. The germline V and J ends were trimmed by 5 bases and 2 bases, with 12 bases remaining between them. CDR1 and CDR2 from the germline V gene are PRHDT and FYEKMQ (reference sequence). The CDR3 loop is CASSARGSNYGYTF. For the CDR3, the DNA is TGTGCCAGCAGCGCCCGAGGCTCGAACTATGGCTACACCTTC.

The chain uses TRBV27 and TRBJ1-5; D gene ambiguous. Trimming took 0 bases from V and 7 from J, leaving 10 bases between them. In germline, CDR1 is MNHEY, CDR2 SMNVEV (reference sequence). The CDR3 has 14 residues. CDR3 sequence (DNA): TGTGCCAGCAGTTTATCTCTGGGTAAACAGCCCCAGCATTTT. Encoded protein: CASSLSLGKQPQHF.

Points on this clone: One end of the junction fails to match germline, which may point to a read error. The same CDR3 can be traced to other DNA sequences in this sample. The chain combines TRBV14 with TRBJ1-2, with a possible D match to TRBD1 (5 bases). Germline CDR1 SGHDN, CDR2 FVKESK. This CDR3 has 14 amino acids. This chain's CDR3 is CASSQGAVNYGYTF. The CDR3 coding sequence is TGTGCTAGCAGCCAAGGGGCCGTTAACTATGGCTACACCTTC. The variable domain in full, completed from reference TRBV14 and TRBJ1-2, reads EAGVTQFPSHSVIEKGQTVTLRCDPISGHDNLYWYRRVMGKEIKFLLHFVKESKQDESGMPNNRFLAERTGGTYSTLKVQPAELEDSGVYFCASSQGAVNYGYTFGSGTRLTVV.

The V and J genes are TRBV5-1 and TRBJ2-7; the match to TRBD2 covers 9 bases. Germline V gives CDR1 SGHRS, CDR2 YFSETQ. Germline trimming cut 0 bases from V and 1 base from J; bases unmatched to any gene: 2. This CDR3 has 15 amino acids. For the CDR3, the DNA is TGCGCCAGCAGCTTGGTTACTAGCGGGTCCTACGAGCAGTACTTC. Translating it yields CASSLVTSGSYEQYF.

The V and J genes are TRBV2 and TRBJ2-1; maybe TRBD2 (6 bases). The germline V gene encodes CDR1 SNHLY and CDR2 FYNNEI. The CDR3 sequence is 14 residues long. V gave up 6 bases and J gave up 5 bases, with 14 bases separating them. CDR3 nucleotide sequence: TGTGCCAGCAGGGTGGTCGGGAGCAACAATGAGCAGTTCTTC. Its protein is CASRVVGSNNEQFF.

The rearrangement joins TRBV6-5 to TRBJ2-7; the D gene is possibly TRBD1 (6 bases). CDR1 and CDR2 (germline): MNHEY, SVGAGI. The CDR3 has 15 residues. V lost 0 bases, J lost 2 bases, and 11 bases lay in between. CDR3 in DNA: TGTGCCAGCAGTTACTCGACAGGTACGGCCTACGAGCAGTACTTC. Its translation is CASSYSTGTAYEQYF.

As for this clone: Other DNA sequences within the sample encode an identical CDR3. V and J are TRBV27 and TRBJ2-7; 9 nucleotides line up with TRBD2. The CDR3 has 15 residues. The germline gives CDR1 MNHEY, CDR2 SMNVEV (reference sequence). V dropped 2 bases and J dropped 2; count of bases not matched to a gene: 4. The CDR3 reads CASSLLAGGAYEQYF. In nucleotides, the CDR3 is TGTGCCAGCAGTTTACTCGCGGGAGGGGCCTACGAGCAGTACTTC.

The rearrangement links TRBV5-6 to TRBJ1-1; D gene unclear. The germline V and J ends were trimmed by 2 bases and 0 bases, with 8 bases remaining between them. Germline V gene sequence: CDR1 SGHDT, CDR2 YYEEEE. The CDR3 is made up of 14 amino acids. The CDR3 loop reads CASSFLGVNTEAFF. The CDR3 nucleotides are TGTGCCAGCAGCTTCTTAGGAGTGAACACTGAAGCTTTCTTT.

Here the CDR3 reads CASSGQGTRVNTEAFF. The CDR3 bases are TGTGCCAGCAGTGGACAGGGGACTCGAGTGAACACTGAAGCTTTCTTT. The chain carries TRBV28 and TRBJ1-1; 9 bases agree with TRBD1. The CDR3 has 16 residues. The V and J ends lost 5 bases and 0 bases, in that order; junction bases with no gene match: 7. Germline CDR1 and CDR2: MDHEN and SYDVKM.

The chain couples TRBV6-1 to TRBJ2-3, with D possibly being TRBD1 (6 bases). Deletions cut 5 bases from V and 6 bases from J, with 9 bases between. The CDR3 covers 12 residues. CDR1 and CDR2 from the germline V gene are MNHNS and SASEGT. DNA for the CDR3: TGTGCCAGCAGTACGAGGGGGGATACGCAGTATTTT. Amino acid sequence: CASSTRGDTQYF.

The DNA for the CDR3 is TGTGCCACCAGCAGAGAGGGGACAGGGGGCACCGGGGAGCTGTTTTTT. Its translation: CATSREGTGGTGELFF. This chain connects TRBV15 to TRBJ2-2; the match to TRBD1 covers 11 bases. Losses at the gene ends were 0 bases for V and 4 bases for J; bases not matched to a gene: 1. Germline CDR1 reads LNHNV; CDR2 reads YYDKDF (reference sequence). CDR3 length: 16 residues.

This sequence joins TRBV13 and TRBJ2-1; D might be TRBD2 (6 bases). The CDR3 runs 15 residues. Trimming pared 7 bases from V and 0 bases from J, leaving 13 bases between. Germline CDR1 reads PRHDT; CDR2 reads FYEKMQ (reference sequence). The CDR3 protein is CASMTAGFSYNEQFF. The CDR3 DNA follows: TGTGCCAGCATGACGGCGGGATTCTCCTACAATGAGCAGTTCTTC.

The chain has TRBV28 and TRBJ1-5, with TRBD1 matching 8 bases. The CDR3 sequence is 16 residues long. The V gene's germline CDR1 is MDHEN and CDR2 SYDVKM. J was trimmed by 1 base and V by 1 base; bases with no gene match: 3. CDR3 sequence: CASSLLRTGSNQPQHF. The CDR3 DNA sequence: TGTGCCAGCAGTTTATTAAGGACAGGGAGCAATCAGCCCCAGCATTTT.

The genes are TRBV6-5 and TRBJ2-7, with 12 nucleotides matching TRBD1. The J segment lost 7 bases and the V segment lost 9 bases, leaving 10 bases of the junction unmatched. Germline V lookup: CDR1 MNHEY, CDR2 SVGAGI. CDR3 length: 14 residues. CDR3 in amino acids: CASKPGQGAWEQYF. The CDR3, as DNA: TGTGCCAGTAAACCGGGACAGGGGGCATGGGAGCAGTACTTC.

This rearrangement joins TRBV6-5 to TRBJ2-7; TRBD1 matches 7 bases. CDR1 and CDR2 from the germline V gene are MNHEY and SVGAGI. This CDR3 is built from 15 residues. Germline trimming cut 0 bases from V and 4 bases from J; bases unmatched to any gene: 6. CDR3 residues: CASSYSPTGVYEQYF. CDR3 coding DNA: TGTGCCAGCAGTTACTCTCCTACAGGGGTGTACGAGCAGTACTTC.